The 29 T cell receptor beta chains listed next were all sequenced from one sample in a study of OX40 agonist ivuxolimab in advanced cancers. Profiling relied on immunoSEQ multiplex PCR, and the TCRdb table lists in-frame clones only, not all of them. The sample has roughly 100,000 clones; 90% are singletons. This material consisted of CD4+ or CD8+ T cells sorted from blood, taken in a trial of the OX40 agonist ivuxolimab. The receptors stem from an adult with an advanced solid tumor such as melanoma, head and neck, liver or kidney cancer.

V gene TRBV5-1 combines with J gene TRBJ2-1; 9 bases fit TRBD1. Unmatched junction bases numbered 3, after V lost 1 base and J lost 1 base. The CDR3 has 16 residues. The germline CDR1 and CDR2 sequences are SGHRS and YFSETQ. The CDR3 protein is CASSLIDRGSYNEQFF. The CDR3 region has the DNA TGCGCCAGCAGCTTGATTGACAGGGGGTCCTACAATGAGCAGTTCTTC.

The rearrangement links TRBV21-1 to TRBJ1-5. TRBV21-1 represents a pseudogene. The CDR3 loop spans 15 amino acids. CDR3 in amino acids: CASSKRCGGRAPQHF. The CDR3 bases are TGTGCCAGCAGCAAACGGTGTGGGGGGAGGGCCCCCCAGCATTTT.

The chain couples TRBV15 to TRBJ1-1, with a possible D match to TRBD1 (5 bases). Germline loops: CDR1 LNHNV, CDR2 YYDKDF (reference sequence). Trimming removed 0 bases from V and 4 bases from J, with 12 bases in between. The CDR3 loop spans 15 amino acids. The CDR3 here is CATSRDRGLATEAFF. Here the CDR3 DNA reads TGTGCCACCAGCAGAGATCGGGGCTTGGCCACTGAAGCTTTCTTT.

V and J are TRBV6-5 and TRBJ1-2, with D perhaps matching TRBD1 (5 bases). V lost 5 bases and J lost 2, with 9 bases in between. There are 13 residues in the CDR3. CDR1 is MNHEY and CDR2 is SVGAGI in the germline V gene. The CDR3 bases are TGTGCCAGCAGTCCGAGACAGAACTATGGCTACACCTTC. This encodes CASSPRQNYGYTF.

J is TRBJ2-7 and V is TRBV19; tentative D call: TRBD1 (7 bases). The closer fit of TRBJ2-5 to the DNA end suggests the J call may be wrong. The CDR3 loop spans 15 amino acids. Germline V lookup: CDR1 LNHDA, CDR2 SQIVND (reference sequence). Here the CDR3 reads CASSGRTGRLETQYF. CDR3 DNA sequence: TGTGCCAGTAGTGGGAGGACAGGACGCTTAGAGACCCAGTACTTC.

The chain recombines TRBV9 with TRBJ2-5, with 13 bases aligning to TRBD2. V was clipped by 1 base and J by 3 bases; unmatched bases: 3. The germline gives CDR1 SGDLS, CDR2 YYNGEE. The CDR3 has 16 residues. CDR3 sequence (DNA): TGTGCCAGCAGCGTAAACGGACTAGCGGGGGAAGAGACCCAGTACTTC. Amino acids: CASSVNGLAGEETQYF.

The chain links TRBV10-3 to TRBJ2-1; maybe TRBD2 (6 bases). Germline lookup yields CDR1 ENHRY and CDR2 SYGVKD. Between the trimmed V and J ends, which lost 6 bases and 6 bases, there was a span of 15 bases. The CDR3 consists of 14 residues. Here the CDR3 DNA reads TGTGCCATCAGCGGAAGAGAGGGAGGCAATGAGCAGTTCTTC. Protein: CAISGREGGNEQFF.

The chain uses TRBV14 and TRBJ1-5; unclear D gene. Germline V lookup: CDR1 SGHDN, CDR2 FVKESK. V lost 2 bases, J lost 7 bases, and 9 bases lay in between. CDR3 size: 13 residues. Here the CDR3 DNA reads TGTGCCAGCAGCCAAATGGCATGGCAGCCCCAGCATTTT. Translation: CASSQMAWQPQHF.

The gene calls are TRBV15 and TRBJ1-5; no firm D call. The CDR3 length is 15 residues. V shed 0 bases and J shed 5 bases, with 11 bases lying between them. CDR1 LNHNV and CDR2 YYDKDF come from the germline V gene (reference sequence). CDR3: CATSRDQSLDQPQHF. The CDR3 bases are TGTGCCACCAGCAGAGATCAGTCCCTCGATCAGCCCCAGCATTTT.

The V call is TRBV6-5, the J call TRBJ2-7, with D uncertain. The V gene lost 7 bases and the J gene lost 1 base, with 11 bases spanning the gap. The V gene's germline CDR1 is MNHEY and CDR2 SVGAGI. The CDR3 is 13 amino acids. CDR3 region: CASTDTPSYEQYF. The CDR3 DNA is TGTGCCAGCACAGATACACCGTCCTACGAGCAGTACTTC.

This chain uses TRBV11-1 with TRBJ2-4, with no clear D. The CDR3 has 13 amino acids. V lost 2 bases, J lost 4 bases, and 6 bases lay in between. Germline lookup yields CDR1 SGHAT and CDR2 FQDESV (reference sequence). The CDR3 protein is CASSLYQKNIQYF. CDR3 nucleotides: TGTGCCAGCAGCTTATATCAGAAAAACATTCAGTACTTC.

The rearrangement joins TRBV28 to TRBJ2-1; no clear D. This CDR3 is built from 12 residues. CDR1 and CDR2 (germline): MDHEN, SYDVKM. With 2 bases removed from V and 4 bases from J, the gap between germline ends came to 3 bases. CDR3 sequence reads: CASSLTYNEQFF. CDR3 nucleotides: TGTGCCAGCAGTTTAACTTACAATGAGCAGTTCTTC.

The chain joins TRBV4-3 to TRBJ2-7; the D gene is possibly TRBD1 (5 bases). V was cut by 0 bases and J by 2 bases, with 11 bases left in between. Germline values: CDR1 LGHNA, CDR2 YSLEER. The CDR3 covers 15 residues. CDR3: CASSQDAGQTYEQYF. The CDR3 region has the DNA TGCGCCAGCAGCCAAGATGCAGGACAAACCTACGAGCAGTACTTC.

The rearrangement links TRBV7-2 to TRBJ1-1; D unresolved. Looked up from germline, CDR1 is SGHTA and CDR2 is FQGNSA. The CDR3 is 14 amino acids. The germline V and J ends were trimmed by 3 bases and 5 bases, with 13 bases remaining between them. The CDR3 protein is CASSLRWGGTEAFF. The CDR3 nucleotides are TGTGCCAGCAGCTTGCGGTGGGGTGGTACTGAAGCTTTCTTT.

The CDR3 DNA sequence: TGCAGTGCTAGGCAAGACACCATATATTTT. It codes for CSARQDTIYF. The chain carries TRBV20-1 and TRBJ1-3; no clear D gene. The CDR3 loop spans 10 amino acids. The V gene's germline CDR1 is DFQATT and CDR2 SNEGSKA (reference sequence). With 3 bases removed from V and 8 bases from J, the gap between germline ends came to 5 bases.

The rearrangement joins TRBV2 to TRBJ2-5; a weak D match, TRBD1 (6 bases). V was clipped by 8 bases and J by 2 bases, with 12 bases between them. CDR3 length equals 13 residues. Germline V gene lookup returns CDR1 SNHLY and CDR2 FYNNEI. CDR3: CASEQGAQETQYF. As DNA, the CDR3 is TGTGCCAGCGAACAGGGAGCGCAAGAGACCCAGTACTTC. Combining the CDR3 with reference TRBV2 and TRBJ2-5 gives the whole variable domain EPEVTQTPSHQVTQMGQEVILRCVPISNHLYFYWYRQILGQKVEFLVSFYNNEISEKSEIFDDQFSVERPDGSNFTLKIRSTKLEDSAMYFCASEQGAQETQYFGPGTRLLVL.

The chain uses TRBV15 and TRBJ2-1; the D gene is possibly TRBD1 (6 bases). Germline V gene sequence: CDR1 LNHNV, CDR2 YYDKDF (reference sequence). Trimming cost V 2 bases and J 7 bases, with 9 bases left between them. The length of the CDR3 is 13 residues. As DNA, the CDR3 is TGTGCCACCAGCAGACAGGGGAGTAATGAGCAGTTCTTC. Translating it yields CATSRQGSNEQFF.

This clone is a singleton in its sample. CDR3 loop: CASGAEAFF. The CDR3 DNA reads TGTGCCAGCGGGGCCGAAGCTTTCTTT. The chain employs TRBV6-5 and TRBJ1-1, with a possible D match to TRBD1 (5 bases). The V gene lost 8 bases and the J gene lost 8 bases, with 6 bases spanning the gap. Per the germline V gene, CDR1 is MNHEY and CDR2 is SVGAGI. The CDR3 consists of 9 residues.

The CDR3 DNA reads TGTGCCAGCACCGAAGGGGGGAGGGAAACTAGCACAGATACGCAGTATTTT. Protein: CASTEGGRETSTDTQYF. The chain carries TRBV28 and TRBJ2-3; possibly TRBD2 for D (7 bases). Germline loops: CDR1 MDHEN, CDR2 SYDVKM. CDR3 length equals 17 residues. V gave up 7 bases and J gave up 0 bases, with 20 bases separating them. Drawing the rest from reference TRBV28 and TRBJ2-3, the complete variable domain is DVKVTQSSRYLVKRTGEKVFLECVQDMDHENMFWYRQDPGLGLRLIYFSYDVKMKEKGDIPEGYSVSREKKERFSLILESASTNQTSMYLCASTEGGRETSTDTQYFGPGTRLTVL.

The chain carries TRBV28 and TRBJ2-2, with no clear D. The CDR3 totals 14 residues. Germline V gene sequence: CDR1 MDHEN, CDR2 SYDVKM. Trimming stripped 7 bases from V and 2 bases from J, with 11 bases between. The CDR3 DNA sequence: TGTGCCAGCAAAATCGGATTAAACACCGGGGAGCTGTTTTTT. Translation: CASKIGLNTGELFF.

CDR3 sequence (DNA): TGTGCCAGCAGTTTAGCACAGGGGGGAGCATCACCCCTCCACTTT. This codes for CASSLAQGGASPLHF. V usage is TRBV28 and J usage is TRBJ1-6, with 8 bases lining up with TRBD1. V was pared by 2 bases and J by 10 bases, with 7 bases of the junction left unmatched. There are 15 residues in the CDR3. Germline lookup yields CDR1 MDHEN and CDR2 SYDVKM.

This sequence joins TRBV11-3 and TRBJ1-3, with D perhaps TRBD1 (5 bases). The length of the CDR3 is 15 residues. Germline V gene data show CDR1 as SGHNT and CDR2 as YENEEA. The V end lost 5 bases, the J end lost 2 bases, and 13 bases lay between the germline ends. The CDR3 is CASSASAGAGNTIYF. In DNA form, the CDR3 reads TGTGCCAGCAGCGCCTCAGCGGGGGCTGGAAACACCATATATTTT.

This rearrangement joins TRBV6-6 to TRBJ2-7, with TRBD1 matching 9 bases. Losses at the gene ends were 6 bases for V and 6 bases for J; bases not matched to a gene: 12. CDR1 and CDR2 (germline): MNHNY, SVGAGI (reference sequence). The length of the CDR3 is 15 residues. Written as DNA, the CDR3 is TGTGCCAGCAGCCGACCGGGACAGGGCCTCCCCGAGCAGTACTTC. This codes for CASSRPGQGLPEQYF.

The rearrangement uses TRBV5-6 and TRBJ2-5; D remains ambiguous. The V end lost 4 bases, the J end lost 12 bases, and 16 bases lay between the germline ends. The CDR3 is 12 residues long. Per the germline V gene, CDR1 is SGHDT and CDR2 is YYEEEE. CDR3 DNA: TGTGCCAGCAGCCTGCCGCCCTCAATGGAGTACTTC. Translation gives CASSLPPSMEYF.

The chain recombines TRBV18 with TRBJ2-3, with TRBD2 matching over 13 bases. This CDR3 spans 16 amino acids. Losses at the gene ends were 4 bases for V and 4 bases for J; bases not matched to a gene: 5. The V gene's germline CDR1 is KGHSH and CDR2 LQKENI. In DNA, the CDR3 is TGTGCCAGCTCACGAACAACTAGCGGGGGGGCAGATACGCAGTATTTT. Amino acids: CASSRTTSGGADTQYF. The variable domain in full, with the rest retrieved from reference TRBV18 and TRBJ2-3, is NAGVMQNPRHLVRRRGQEARLRCSPMKGHSHVYWYRQLPEEGLKFMVYLQKENIIDESGMPKERFSAEFPKEGPSILRIQQVVRGDSAAYFCASSRTTSGGADTQYFGPGTRLTVL.

A note on this clone: Other nucleotide sequences from this sample produce the same CDR3. The chain joins TRBV19 to TRBJ2-7; D not certain. V was pared by 3 bases and J by 3 bases, with 9 bases between. Germline CDR1 and CDR2: LNHDA and SQIVND (reference sequence). The CDR3 contains 13 residues. As DNA, the CDR3 is TGTGCCAGTAGTATTGAAGGGAACTACGAGCAGTACTTC. Translating gives CASSIEGNYEQYF.

The chain joins TRBV6-5 to TRBJ1-1, with unresolved D. Trimming stripped 5 bases from V and 3 bases from J, with 7 bases between. This CDR3 is 12 amino acids long. From germline, CDR1 is MNHEY and CDR2 SVGAGI. CDR3 sequence reads: CASSRRHTEAFF. Written as DNA, the CDR3 is TGTGCCAGCAGTCGACGACACACTGAAGCTTTCTTT.

The V and J genes are TRBV6-5 and TRBJ2-3, with D unclear. The germline V and J ends were trimmed by 2 bases and 6 bases, with 12 bases remaining between them. CDR1 is MNHEY, CDR2 SVGAGI, per germline. The CDR3 extends over 14 amino acids. CDR3 sequence: CASSYMSRWDTQYF. The CDR3 region has the DNA TGTGCCAGCAGTTACATGTCTCGCTGGGATACGCAGTATTTT.

This chain links TRBV7-2 with TRBJ1-1; 9 nucleotides agree with TRBD1. V dropped 5 bases and J dropped 4; count of bases not matched to a gene: 8. Looked up from germline, CDR1 is SGHTA and CDR2 is FQGNSA. This CDR3 has 15 amino acids. The CDR3 DNA sequence: TGTGCCAGCAGCGCACAGGGGGCTGGGGGCACTGAAGCTTTCTTT. Protein sequence: CASSAQGAGGTEAFF.